This is a list of T cell receptor beta chains from one sample in a study of T cells in Graves' hyperthyroidism and ophthalmopathy. TCRdb re-analysed the multiplex PCR reads in MiXCR, keeping a single row per CDR3 protein. The sample shows 700,000 or so distinct CDR3 sequences, approximately 16% of them seen only once. The sample was blood. The receptor set was obtained from a young man with Graves' hyperthyroidism. The CDR3 runs from the conserved cysteine through the conserved F or W. The D gene is left open where the match is weak. Clone sizes are given selectively: once, few, many, or a class where the clone is expanded.

V	J	size	D	DNA	CDR3
TRBV20-1	TRBJ2-7	NA	NA	TGCAGTGGAGCGACGGGGCTCACTGACGAGCAGTACTTC	CSGATGLTDEQYF
TRBV7-3	TRBJ2-5	NA	NA	TGTGCCAGCAGCTTCCGAGCATCGGAGACCCAGTACTTC	CASSFRASETQYF
TRBV20-1	TRBJ2-3	NA	TRBD1	TGCAGTCTGACAGGGGTTAGCACAGATACGCAGTATTTT	CSLTGVSTDTQYF
TRBV20-1	TRBJ2-3	many	NA	TGCAGTGCTAGACCCCATAGCACAGATACGCAGTATTTT	CSARPHSTDTQYF
TRBV4-1	TRBJ2-1	NA	NA	TGCGCCAGCAGCCAAGATCGCGGGTCAAGTTACAATGAGCAGTTCTTC	CASSQDRGSSYNEQFF
TRBV19	TRBJ2-3	NA	NA	TGTGCCAGTAGTACCCTTCTGCGGGCGGGCACAGATACGCAGTATTTT	CASSTLLRAGTDTQYF
TRBV3-1	TRBJ1-1	many	NA	TGTGCCAGCAGTGCGGTCCCTGAGTGGACGGTGAACACTGAAGCTTTCTTT	CASSAVPEWTVNTEAFF
TRBV27	TRBJ2-7	few	TRBD1	TGTGCCAGCAGTTACAGGGGGCACCTTCGCGAGCAGTACTTC	CASSYRGHLREQYF
TRBV20-1	TRBJ2-3	NA	NA	TGCAGTGCTAGACGCCAGGAGAAGGGAGGCTGGCCAAGCACAGATACGCAGTATTTT	CSARRQEKGGWPSTDTQYF
TRBV7-9	TRBJ1-2	many	NA	TGTGCCAGCAGCTCCTGGTCAGGGGTGGATGGCTACACCTTC	CASSSWSGVDGYTF
TRBV5-6	TRBJ1-1	many	NA	TGTGCCAGCAGCTTGAGGCAGGGGAGGTGGGTCGGCACTGAAGCTTTCTTT	CASSLRQGRWVGTEAFF
TRBV6-2/TRBV6-3	TRBJ2-2	NA	TRBD2	TGTGCCAGCAGTCACCGCGGACTAGCGGGGTCCTGGCACACCGGGGAGCCGTTTTTT	CASSHRGLAGSWHTGEPFF
TRBV11-1	TRBJ2-7	many	TRBD2	TGTGCCAGCAGCAAGGGGCCTAGCGGGAGCTACGAGCAGTACTTC	CASSKGPSGSYEQYF
TRBV20-1	TRBJ1-4	few	TRBD1	TGCAGTGCTAGAGATGACGGACAGGGGTATGAAAAACTGTTTTTT	CSARDDGQGYEKLFF
TRBV9	TRBJ2-5	few	NA	TGTGCCAGCAGCGTAGAAGAAGGGTACCAAGAGACCCAGTACTTC	CASSVEEGYQETQYF
TRBV28	TRBJ2-7	NA	NA	TGTGCCAGCAGTTTCTCGGCGGAGGCCTACGAGCAGTACTTC	CASSFSAEAYEQYF
TRBV14	TRBJ2-3	few	NA	TGTGCCAGCAGCCTGTCATGGAATACGCAGTATTTT	CASSLSWNTQYF
TRBV20-1	TRBJ1-1	many	TRBD1	TGCAGTGCTCCCTTGACAGGGGGCGGCCGGAACACTGAAGCTTTCTTT	CSAPLTGGGRNTEAFF
TRBV2	TRBJ1-2	many	TRBD1	TGTGCCAGCACTCGGGCAGGGGGCAACTATGGCTACACCTTC	CASTRAGGNYGYTF
TRBV12-3/TRBV12-4	TRBJ1-4	few	NA	TGTGCCAGCAGTGAGACGGTCGTTAATGAAAAACTGTTTTTT	CASSETVVNEKLFF
TRBV5-1	TRBJ2-3	many	TRBD1	TGCGCCAGCAGTTTCGGGACAGGGGGCGGCCTCAGCCTAGCGGATACGCAGTATTTT	CASSFGTGGGLSLADTQYF
TRBV6-1	TRBJ1-1	few	NA	TGTGCCAGCAGCCCTAATGGGTTTGGGACTGAAGCTTTCTTT	CASSPNGFGTEAFF
TRBV29-1	TRBJ1-1	NA	NA	TGCAGCGTTTCGTACAGGACCCAAGCTTTCTTT	CSVSYRTQAFF
TRBV3-1	TRBJ2-7	many	TRBD1	TGTGCCAGCAGCGGGGGACAGGGGGACTACGAGCAGTACTTC	CASSGGQGDYEQYF
TRBV7-3	TRBJ2-1	NA	NA	TGTGCCAGCAGCGAAAACAAAAATGAGCAGTTCTTC	CASSENKNEQFF
TRBV28	TRBJ2-3	many	NA	TGTGCCAGCAGTTTAGTTGTGCAGGATACGCAGTATTTT	CASSLVVQDTQYF
TRBV28	TRBJ1-2	NA	NA	TGTGCCACCTTCACCCCTATCAACTATGGCTACACCTTC	CATFTPINYGYTF
TRBV11-3	TRBJ1-2	many	TRBD1	TGTGCCAGCACCCCCGGGGGGACAGACTATGGCTACACCTTC	CASTPGGTDYGYTF
TRBV7-2	TRBJ2-1	few	NA	TGTGCCAGCAGCGATACGACCAGGGGCCGACTGTGGGAGCAGTTCTTC	CASSDTTRGRLWEQFF
TRBV19	TRBJ2-1	few	NA	TGTGCCAGTAGTATTACTCCTAGCTCCTACAATGAGCAGTTCTTC	CASSITPSSYNEQFF
TRBV11-2	TRBJ2-5	few	NA	TGTGCCAGCACCCCCCCGGACAGACAAGAGACCCAGTACTTC	CASTPPDRQETQYF
TRBV18	TRBJ1-1	few	NA	TGTGCCAGCTCACCGGCAAGGACTGAAGCTTTCTTT	CASSPARTEAFF
TRBV27	TRBJ2-7	few	TRBD1	TGTGCCAGCAGTTTATCTGGGCAGGGGGCGAATTACGAGCAGTACTTC	CASSLSGQGANYEQYF